This TCR beta chain was recovered during a study of cytotoxic CD8 clonotypes in ibrutinib-treated CLL. Study as a whole: Response samples were taken after a median roughly 12 months of treatment, range 6 to 36. Samples yielded averages of 200,000 to 300,000 productive templates and some 94,000 productive rearrangements.

The protocol was immunoSEQ multiplex PCR, while the TCRdb copy is restricted to in-frame clones and leaves out a portion. The sample shows around 160,000 clones, around 84% of them seen only once. The CDR3 consists of 15 residues. Germline V gene sequence: CDR1 SGHNT, CDR2 YYREEE (reference sequence). V was shortened by 0 bases and J by 5 bases, with 14 bases between the two germline ends. The source of this sequence is a human donor with chronic lymphocytic leukemia. The material sequenced was PBMCs, taken after 12 months of ibrutinib treatment. This chain uses TRBV5-4 with TRBJ2-5; D may be TRBD1 (5 bases). The CDR3 nucleotides read TGTGCCAGCAGCTTGGGGGTAATAGGGGTGGAGACCCAGTACTTC. Translated, it gives CASSLGVIGVETQYF.